These 18 T cell receptor beta chains were all obtained from the same sample, sequenced in a study of long-term antiretroviral therapy in people with HIV (dated by TCRdb to between 2021 and 2024). The immunoSEQ hsTCRB v3.0 assay was used at survey level resolution to sequence the TRB variable region. TCRdb limited this immuneACCESS table to in-frame rearrangements with V and J called. A share of clones is missing; checked studies link under half to unresolved V genes, and the rest is unexplained. This sample lists 30,000 to 40,000 clones; 83% were detected once. The top ten clonotypes cover approximately 8% of the sample. The specimen was unsorted PBMCs, collected 0.4 years before starting antiretroviral therapy. Every receptor here comes from a young man with HIV.

The chain joins TRBV5-5 to TRBJ1-6; D unresolved. The V and J ends lost 5 bases and 6 bases respectively, with 18 bases between them. The CDR3 is 16 amino acids. Germline-derived CDR1 and CDR2 are SGHKS and YYEKEE (reference sequence). The CDR3: CASRSTLWLVNSPLHF. CDR3 coding DNA: TGTGCCAGCAGATCAACGTTATGGCTGGTTAATTCACCCCTCCACTTT. The entire variable domain, with the rest obtained from reference TRBV5-5 and TRBJ1-6, is as follows: DAGVTQSPTHLIKTRGQQVTLRCSPISGHKSVSWYQQVLGQGPQFIFQYYEKEERGRGNFPDRFSARQFPNYSSELNVNALLLGDSALYLCASRSTLWLVNSPLHFGNGTRLTVT.

The J gene is TRBJ1-2, the V gene TRBV7-9; possible D gene TRBD1, 5 bases. This CDR3 is built from 14 residues. Germline V gives CDR1 SEHNR, CDR2 FQNEAQ (reference sequence). V lost 1 base and J 7 bases, leaving 13 bases between the germline ends. The CDR3 region has the DNA TGTGCCAGCAGCTTAGGGAAGGGGAAAGGTGGCTACACCTTC. It encodes CASSLGKGKGGYTF.

The chain combines TRBV28 with TRBJ2-7; TRBD2 might be the D (5 bases). Germline V gives CDR1 MDHEN, CDR2 SYDVKM. V dropped 6 bases and J dropped 6 bases, with 15 bases sitting between them. The length of the CDR3 is 13 residues. In DNA, the CDR3 is TGTGCCAGCAGATATAGGGAGAATGCCGAGCAGTACTTC. This codes for CASRYRENAEQYF.

DNA for the CDR3: TGTGCCAGCAGTAACCCGTTCGGCACAGATACGCAGTATTTT. Translation gives CASSNPFGTDTQYF. This chain joins TRBV28 and TRBJ2-3; D remains unclear. CDR3 length equals 14 residues. Germline V gives CDR1 MDHEN, CDR2 SYDVKM. The ends were cut back, 5 bases at V and 1 base at J, with 10 bases in the middle.

This rearrangement joins TRBV30 to TRBJ1-2, with 9 bases identical to TRBD1. CDR1 is GTSNPN and CDR2 is SVGIG in the germline V gene (reference sequence). The CDR3 contains 11 residues. Trimming removed 8 bases from V and 2 bases from J; junction bases left unmatched: 0. The CDR3 protein is CAGTGNYGYTF. DNA of the CDR3: TGTGCCGGGACAGGGAACTATGGCTACACCTTC.

The chain couples TRBV19 to TRBJ2-5, with D tentatively TRBD2 (5 bases). Trimming took off 5 bases at V and 4 bases at J, with 14 bases between the two ends. Germline values: CDR1 LNHDA, CDR2 SQIVND (reference sequence). CDR3 size: 14 residues. The CDR3 sequence is CASSLRDWAETQYF. DNA of the CDR3: TGTGCCAGTAGTCTACGGGATTGGGCAGAGACCCAGTACTTC. Full variable domain (outside the CDR3, taken from reference TRBV19 and TRBJ2-5): DGGITQSPKYLFRKEGQNVTLSCEQNLNHDAMYWYRQDPGQGLRLIYYSQIVNDFQKGDIAEGYSVSREKKESFPLTVTSAQKNPTAFYLCASSLRDWAETQYFGPGTRLLVL.

The chain employs TRBV5-5 and TRBJ1-2; D perhaps matches TRBD1 (5 bases). Germline V gene sequence: CDR1 SGHKS, CDR2 YYEKEE (reference sequence). This CDR3 spans 14 amino acids. The germline V and J ends were trimmed by 2 bases and 4 bases, with 12 bases remaining between them. The CDR3 is CASSLGDLAYGYTF. The CDR3 region has the DNA TGTGCCAGCAGCTTAGGGGACCTAGCCTATGGCTACACCTTC.

The rearrangement uses TRBV19 and TRBJ2-2, with TRBD2 as a possible D gene (6 bases). Trimming left V 9 bases short and J 8 bases short, with 25 bases between. The V gene's germline CDR1 is LNHDA and CDR2 SQIVND (reference sequence). The CDR3 length is 16 residues. CDR3: CARNPDIGRMSGELFF. As DNA, the CDR3 is TGTGCCAGGAACCCTGACATTGGGAGGATGTCAGGGGAGCTGTTTTTT. Drawing the rest from reference TRBV19 and TRBJ2-2, the complete variable domain is DGGITQSPKYLFRKEGQNVTLSCEQNLNHDAMYWYRQDPGQGLRLIYYSQIVNDFQKGDIAEGYSVSREKKESFPLTVTSAQKNPTAFYLCARNPDIGRMSGELFFGEGSRLTVL.

This sequence joins TRBV6-1 and TRBJ2-7, with D perhaps TRBD2 (6 bases). The germline V gene has CDR1 MNHNS and CDR2 SASEGT. CDR3 length: 13 residues. Between the trimmed V and J ends, which lost 1 base and 3 bases, there was a span of 7 bases. Here the CDR3 reads CASSEGGVYEQYF. As DNA, the CDR3 is TGTGCCAGCAGTGAAGGGGGGGTCTACGAGCAGTACTTC.

V gene TRBV19 combines with J gene TRBJ2-5, with 8 bases matching TRBD2. CDR1 and CDR2 from the germline V gene are LNHDA and SQIVND (reference sequence). Losses at the gene ends were 3 bases for V and 5 bases for J; bases not matched to a gene: 5. The CDR3 sequence is 14 residues long. The CDR3 loop is CASSMAGGTETQYF. The CDR3 bases are TGTGCCAGTAGTATGGCGGGGGGTACGGAGACCCAGTACTTC.

The chain uses TRBV27 and TRBJ1-5, with D maybe TRBD1 (5 bases). From germline, CDR1 is MNHEY and CDR2 SMNVEV (reference sequence). Trimming took off 5 bases at V and 7 bases at J, with 15 bases between the two ends. CDR3 size: 14 residues. The CDR3 nucleotides are TGTGCCAGCAGTCCTCTCGGTCGGGGCCAGCCCCAGCATTTT. The encoded protein is CASSPLGRGQPQHF.

The chain carries TRBV19 and TRBJ1-4; 9 positions match TRBD1. This CDR3 has 14 amino acids. V was clipped by 5 bases and J by 6 bases; unmatched bases: 4. Germline CDR1 reads LNHDA; CDR2 reads SQIVND (reference sequence). CDR3 loop: CASSVGTGYEKLFF. The CDR3, as DNA: TGTGCCAGTAGTGTAGGGACAGGGTATGAAAAACTGTTTTTT.

V is TRBV7-9 and J is TRBJ2-7; possibly TRBD1 for D (6 bases). This CDR3 is 15 amino acids long. Deletions cut 4 bases from V and 6 bases from J, with 19 bases between. From germline, CDR1 is SEHNR and CDR2 FQNEAQ (reference sequence). In DNA form, the CDR3 reads TGTGCCAGCAGCTCCTGGGGTAACAGGGTCAGCGAGCAGTACTTC. Protein product: CASSSWGNRVSEQYF. Supplemented by reference TRBV7-9 and TRBJ2-7, the full variable domain reads DTGVSQNPRHKITKRGQNVTFRCDPISEHNRLYWYRQTLGQGPEFLTYFQNEAQLEKSRLLSDRFSAERPKGSFSTLEIQRTEQGDSAMYLCASSSWGNRVSEQYFGPGTRLTVT.

The rearrangement uses TRBV5-1 and TRBJ1-2; 9 bases are a match to TRBD1. Trimming removed 3 bases from V and 1 base from J; junction bases left unmatched: 4. This CDR3 comprises 15 residues. Germline CDR1 SGHRS, CDR2 YFSETQ. The DNA of the CDR3 is TGCGCCAGCAGCTACCCGACAGGGGGTAACTATGGCTACACCTTC. Translation gives CASSYPTGGNYGYTF. The full variable domain, in which reference TRBV5-1 and TRBJ1-2 provide the parts outside the CDR3, is KAGVTQTPRYLIKTRGQQVTLSCSPISGHRSVSWYQQTPGQGLQFLFEYFSETQRNKGNFPGRFSGRQFSNSRSEMNVSTLELGDSALYLCASSYPTGGNYGYTFGSGTRLTVV.

J is TRBJ1-2 and V is TRBV19; possible D gene TRBD1, 5 bases. The CDR3 contains 13 residues. Trimming removed 9 bases from V and 2 bases from J, with 13 bases in between. In germline, CDR1 is LNHDA, CDR2 SQIVND (reference sequence). The CDR3 region is CASSARGNYGYTF. CDR3 in DNA: TGTGCCAGCTCAGCCCGGGGCAACTATGGCTACACCTTC.

The genes are TRBV5-1 and TRBJ2-5; 10 bases are a match to TRBD2. The V gene's germline CDR1 is SGHRS and CDR2 YFSETQ. This CDR3 spans 19 amino acids. V shed 0 bases and J 1 base; nucleotides not matched to a gene: 12. The CDR3 DNA reads as TGCGCCAGCAGCTTGGTCAGGGGTACTAGCGGGGCTTTCCAAGAGACCCAGTACTTC. This translates into CASSLVRGTSGAFQETQYF.

The chain has TRBV7-3 and TRBJ2-1; D remains unclear. The CDR3 sequence is 13 residues long. V was pared by 5 bases and J by 8 bases, with 13 bases between. Looked up from germline, CDR1 is SGHTA and CDR2 is FQGTGA. In DNA form, the CDR3 reads TGTGCCAGCAGCCCGGGTAGCCAGGATGAGCAGTTCTTC. This translates into CASSPGSQDEQFF.

V usage is TRBV4-1 and J usage is TRBJ2-7; possibly TRBD1 or TRBD2 for D (5 bases each). V was cut by 6 bases and J by 6 bases, with 15 bases left in between. This CDR3 is built from 13 residues. Looked up from germline, CDR1 is MGHRA and CDR2 is YSYEKL. CDR3 in DNA: TGCGCCAGCAGTCCGGCGAAGGGGAGCGAGCAGTACTTC. This gives the protein CASSPAKGSEQYF.